Presented here are 3 T cell receptor beta chains from one specimen sequenced in a study of CD8 T cells in Susac syndrome. An input of roughly 0.45 to 1 ug of RNA was subjected to reverse transcription using random hexamers. TCRdb called the immunoSEQ multiplex PCR reads again in MiXCR, with one record for every CDR3 protein. The table has 200,000 or so distinct CDR3 sequences, 85% to 95% seen once. The sequencing input was CD8+ T cells from PBMCs. The receptors were sampled from a human donor with Susac syndrome.

This rearrangement joins TRBV6-6 to TRBJ2-5; D not resolved. The CDR3 is 11 amino acids. Germline V gene sequence: CDR1 MNHNY, CDR2 SVGAGI (reference sequence). V lost 0 bases to trimming and J lost 5 bases, with 1 base between them. CDR3 protein: CASSYSETQYF. In DNA, the CDR3 is TGTGCCAGCAGTTACTCGGAGACCCAGTACTTC.

The chain carries TRBV5-1 and TRBJ1-4, with D hard to call. Germline CDR1 and CDR2: SGHRS and YFSETQ. V was cut by 1 base and J by 1 base, with 14 bases left in between. This CDR3 has 17 residues. DNA for the CDR3: TGCGCCAGCAGCTTGAGTCAGGTTGGAGGAACTAATGAAAAACTGTTTTTT. As protein: CASSLSQVGGTNEKLFF. The variable domain in full, completed from reference TRBV5-1 and TRBJ1-4, reads KAGVTQTPRYLIKTRGQQVTLSCSPISGHRSVSWYQQTPGQGLQFLFEYFSETQRNKGNFPGRFSGRQFSNSRSEMNVSTLELGDSALYLCASSLSQVGGTNEKLFFGSGTQLSVL.

The sample holds a few counts of this clonotype. The rearrangement uses TRBV7-8 and TRBJ2-1, with TRBD2 as a possible D gene (6 bases). This CDR3 contains 14 residues. The V gene lost 2 bases and the J gene lost 4 bases, with 9 bases spanning the gap. The V gene's germline CDR1 is SGHVS and CDR2 FQNEAQ. The CDR3 protein is CASSLSGDYNEQFF. Written as DNA, the CDR3 is TGTGCCAGCAGCTTATCGGGAGATTACAATGAGCAGTTCTTC.